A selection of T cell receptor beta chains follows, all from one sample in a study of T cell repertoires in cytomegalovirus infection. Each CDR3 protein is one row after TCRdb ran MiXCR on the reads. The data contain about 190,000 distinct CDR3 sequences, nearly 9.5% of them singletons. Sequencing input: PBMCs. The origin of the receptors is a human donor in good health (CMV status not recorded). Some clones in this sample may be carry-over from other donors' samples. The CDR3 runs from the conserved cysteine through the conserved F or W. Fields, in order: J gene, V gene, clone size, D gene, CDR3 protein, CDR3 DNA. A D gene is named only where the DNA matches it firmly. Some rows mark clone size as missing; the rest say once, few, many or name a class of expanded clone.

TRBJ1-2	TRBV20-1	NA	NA	CSAPGDLRETGYTF	TGCAGTGCTCCTGGGGACTTGAGGGAGACTGGCTACACCTTC
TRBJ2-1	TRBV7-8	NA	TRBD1	CASSPGDRGYEQFF	TGTGCCAGCAGCCCTGGGGACAGGGGTTATGAGCAGTTCTTC
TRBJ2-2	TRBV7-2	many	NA	CASSLVPPGELFF	TGTGCCAGCAGCTTAGTACCACCCGGGGAGCTGTTTTTT
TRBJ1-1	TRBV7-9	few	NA	CATQPRDEIMNTEAFF	TGTGCCACCCAGCCTCGGGACGAAATTATGAACACTGAAGCTTTCTTT
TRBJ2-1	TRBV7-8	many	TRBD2	CASSSPQTSGGPYNEQFF	TGTGCCAGCAGCTCTCCCCAGACTAGCGGGGGGCCGTACAATGAGCAGTTCTTC
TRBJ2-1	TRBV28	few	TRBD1	CASSPRDRVYNEQFF	TGTGCCAGCAGCCCCCGGGACAGGGTATACAATGAGCAGTTCTTC
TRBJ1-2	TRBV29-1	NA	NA	CSVHRPNYGYTF	TGCAGCGTTCACCGACCGAACTATGGCTACACCTTC
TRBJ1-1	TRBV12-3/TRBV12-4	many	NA	CASSLDKWFVNTEAFF	TGTGCCAGCAGTTTGGACAAATGGTTTGTGAACACTGAAGCTTTCTTT
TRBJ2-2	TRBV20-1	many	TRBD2	CSARRYLAGVNTGELFF	TGCAGTGCTAGACGATATCTAGCGGGAGTGAACACCGGGGAGCTGTTTTTT
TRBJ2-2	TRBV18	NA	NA	CASSPRTVVTTGELFF	TGTGCCAGCTCACCAAGGACAGTAGTAACCACCGGGGAGCTGTTTTTT
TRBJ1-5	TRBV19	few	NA	CASSIGGSQPQHF	TGTGCCAGTAGTATCGGAGGGAGTCAGCCCCAGCATTTT
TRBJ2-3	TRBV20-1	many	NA	CSAPPDPSTDTQYF	TGCAGTGCGCCCCCAGACCCAAGCACAGATACGCAGTATTTT
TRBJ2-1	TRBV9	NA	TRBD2	CASSAASGRGNEQFF	TGTGCCAGCAGCGCTGCTAGCGGGAGGGGCAATGAGCAGTTCTTC
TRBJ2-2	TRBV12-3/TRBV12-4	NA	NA	CASNWGDIGELFF	TGTGCCAGCAACTGGGGGGACATCGGGGAGCTGTTTTTT
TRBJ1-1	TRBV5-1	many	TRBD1	CASQDRGSVNTEAFF	TGCGCCAGCCAGGACAGGGGATCGGTGAACACTGAAGCTTTCTTT
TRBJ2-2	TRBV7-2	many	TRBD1	CASSSGQGSTGELFF	TGTGCCAGCAGCTCAGGACAGGGTAGCACCGGGGAGCTGTTTTTT
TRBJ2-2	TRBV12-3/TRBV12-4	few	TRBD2	CASSPMALLAGGTGELFF	TGTGCCAGCAGCCCCATGGCGCTTCTAGCGGGGGGCACCGGGGAGCTGTTTTTT
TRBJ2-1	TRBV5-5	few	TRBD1	CASSRTGNNEQFF	TGTGCCAGCAGCCGGACAGGGAACAATGAGCAGTTCTTC
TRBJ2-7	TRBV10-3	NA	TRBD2	CAISESKAGGGYEQYF	TGTGCCATCAGTGAGTCGAAAGCGGGAGGGGGGTACGAGCAGTACTTC
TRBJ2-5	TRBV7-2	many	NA	CASSLLGREGTQYF	TGTGCCAGCAGCTTATTGGGCAGGGAAGGGACCCAGTACTTC
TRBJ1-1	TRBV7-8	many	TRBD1	CASSLVSRTGGQMNTEAFF	TGTGCCAGCAGCTTAGTTAGTAGGACAGGGGGCCAGATGAACACTGAAGCTTTCTTT
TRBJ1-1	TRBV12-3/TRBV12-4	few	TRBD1	CASRPDRVETEAFF	TGTGCCAGCAGACCCGACAGGGTCGAGACTGAAGCTTTCTTT